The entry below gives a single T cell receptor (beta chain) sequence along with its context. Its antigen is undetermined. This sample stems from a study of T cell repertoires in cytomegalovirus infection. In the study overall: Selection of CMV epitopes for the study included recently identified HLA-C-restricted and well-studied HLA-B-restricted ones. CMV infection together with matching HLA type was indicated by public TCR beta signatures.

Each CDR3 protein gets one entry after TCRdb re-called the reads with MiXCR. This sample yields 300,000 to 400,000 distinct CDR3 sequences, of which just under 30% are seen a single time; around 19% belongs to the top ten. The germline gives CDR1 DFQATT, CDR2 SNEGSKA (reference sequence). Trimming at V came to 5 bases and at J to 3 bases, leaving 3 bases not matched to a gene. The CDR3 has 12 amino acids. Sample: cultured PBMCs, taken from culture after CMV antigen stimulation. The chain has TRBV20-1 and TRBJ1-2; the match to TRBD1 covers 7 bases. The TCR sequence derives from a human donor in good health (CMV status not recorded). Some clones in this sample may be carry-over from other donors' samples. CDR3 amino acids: CSAEGADYGYTF. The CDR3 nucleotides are TGCAGTGCTGAGGGGGCCGACTATGGCTACACCTTC.